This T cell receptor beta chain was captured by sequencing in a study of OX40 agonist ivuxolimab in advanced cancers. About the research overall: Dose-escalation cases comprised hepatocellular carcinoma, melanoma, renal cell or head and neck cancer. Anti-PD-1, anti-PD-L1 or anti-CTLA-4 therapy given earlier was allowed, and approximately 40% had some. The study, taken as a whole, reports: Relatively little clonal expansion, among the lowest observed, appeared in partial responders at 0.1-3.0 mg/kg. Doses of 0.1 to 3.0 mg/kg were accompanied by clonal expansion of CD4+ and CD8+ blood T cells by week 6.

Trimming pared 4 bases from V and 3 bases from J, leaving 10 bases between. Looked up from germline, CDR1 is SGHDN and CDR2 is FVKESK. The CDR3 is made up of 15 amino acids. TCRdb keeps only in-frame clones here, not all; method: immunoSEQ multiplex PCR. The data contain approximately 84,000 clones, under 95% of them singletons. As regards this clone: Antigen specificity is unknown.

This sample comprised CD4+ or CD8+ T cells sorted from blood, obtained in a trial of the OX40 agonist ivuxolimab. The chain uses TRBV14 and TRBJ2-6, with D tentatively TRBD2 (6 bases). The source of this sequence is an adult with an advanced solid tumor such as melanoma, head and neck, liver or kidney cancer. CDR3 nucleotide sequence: TGTGCCAGCAGCCGGAGGGGTTTTGGGGCCAACGTCCTGACTTTC. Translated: CASSRRGFGANVLTF.